Described below is a single T cell receptor (beta chain) sequence and its context. Its antigen is as yet unknown. Trimming pared 4 bases from V and 4 bases from J, leaving 10 bases between. Germline values: CDR1 DFQATT, CDR2 SNEGSKA (reference sequence). The CDR3 is 12 residues long. The sample is drawn from a study of blood T cells in healthy people across ages. Peripheral blood, ten milliliters per donor, was collected. Next came a second PCR, run for about 7 to 12 cycles, which used a sample-barcoded 5' primer along with a J-beta primer mix. TCRdb re-derived calls from the 5' RACE reads in MiXCR, one entry per CDR3 protein. The repertoire has almost 300,000 distinct CDR3 sequences, roughly 26% of them found once; the top ten carry over 25%. General study points: Changes in expanded clonotypes were possibly confounded, as the CMV status of donors was unknown. Any conclusive comparison of naive versus antigen-experienced cells was prevented by using unsorted PBMCs.

The receptor was derived from a woman aged 70 to 79 in good health. The rearrangement uses TRBV20-1 and TRBJ1-2, with D unclear. Sequenced sample: blood. In nucleotides, the CDR3 is TGCAGTGCTACCAAGTCAGGCTATGGCTACACCTTC. As protein: CSATKSGYGYTF.